What follows describes a single T cell receptor beta chain. The data belong to a study of blood T cell repertoires in COVID-19. Study-level background: T cells, B-cell-depleted T cells, or PBMCs supplied cDNA or gDNA.

V was shortened by 1 base and J by 6 bases, with 15 bases between the two germline ends. The CDR3 spans 15 residues. The germline gives CDR1 SGHAT, CDR2 FQNNGV. Profiling relied on immunoSEQ multiplex PCR, and the TCRdb table lists in-frame clones only, not all of them. The repertoire has about 170,000 clones, around four fifths of them found once; the top ten carry less than 9%. This sequence was found in a middle-aged man who had recovered from COVID-19. Source material: peripheral blood. V usage is TRBV11-2 and J usage is TRBJ1-1, with D uncertain. The CDR3 sequence: CASSLGVRRGSEAFF. In nucleotides, the CDR3 is TGTGCCAGCAGCTTAGGGGTGAGAAGAGGCTCTGAAGCTTTCTTT.